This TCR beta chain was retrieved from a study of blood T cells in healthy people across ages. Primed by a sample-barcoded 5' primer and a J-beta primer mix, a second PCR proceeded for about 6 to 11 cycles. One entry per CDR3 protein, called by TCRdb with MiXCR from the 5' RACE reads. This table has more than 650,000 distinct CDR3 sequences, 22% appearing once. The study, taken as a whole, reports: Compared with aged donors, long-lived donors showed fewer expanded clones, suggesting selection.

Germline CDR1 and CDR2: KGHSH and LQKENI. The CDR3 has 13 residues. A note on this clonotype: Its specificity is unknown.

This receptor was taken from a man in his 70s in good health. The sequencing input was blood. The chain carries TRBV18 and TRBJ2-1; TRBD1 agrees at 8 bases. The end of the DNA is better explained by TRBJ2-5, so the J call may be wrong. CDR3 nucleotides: TGTGCCAGCAGTGAGACCGACAGGGGACCCCAGTACTTC. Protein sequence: CASSETDRGPQYF.